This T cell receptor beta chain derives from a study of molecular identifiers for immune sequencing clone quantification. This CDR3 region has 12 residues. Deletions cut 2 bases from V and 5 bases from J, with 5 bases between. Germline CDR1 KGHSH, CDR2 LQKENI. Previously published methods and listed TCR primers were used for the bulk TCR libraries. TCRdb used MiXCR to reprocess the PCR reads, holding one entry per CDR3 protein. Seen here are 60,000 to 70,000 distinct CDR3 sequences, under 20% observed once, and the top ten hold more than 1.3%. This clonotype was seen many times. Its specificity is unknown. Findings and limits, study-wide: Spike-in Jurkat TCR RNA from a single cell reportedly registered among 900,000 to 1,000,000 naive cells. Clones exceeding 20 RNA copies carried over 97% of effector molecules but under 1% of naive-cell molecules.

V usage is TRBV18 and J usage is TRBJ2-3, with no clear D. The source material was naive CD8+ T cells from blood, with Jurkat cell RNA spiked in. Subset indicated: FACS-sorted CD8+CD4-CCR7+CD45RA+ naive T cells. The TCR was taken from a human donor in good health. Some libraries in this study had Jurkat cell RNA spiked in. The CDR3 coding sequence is TGTGCCAGCTCACCAGCTGTAGATACGCAGTATTTT. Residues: CASSPAVDTQYF.